The entry that follows covers one T cell receptor beta chain sequence. Its cognate antigen is unknown. This record belongs to a study of cytomegalovirus exposure and HLA in healthy donors. Amplification used 60 Vbeta primers and 13 Jbeta primers. TCRdb keeps only in-frame clones here, not all; method: immunoSEQ multiplex PCR. Found here are about 110,000 clones, 82% of them singletons; the top ten hold about 1.5%. Broader study findings: For presence/absence analyses, sequencing depth was assumed to be roughly uniform across donors.

The CDR3 contains 13 residues. The V gene lost 10 bases and the J gene lost 0 bases, with 13 bases spanning the gap. Looked up from germline, CDR1 is MNHNS and CDR2 is SASEGT. Sample: PBMCs. The chain carries TRBV6-1 and TRBJ2-7; D perhaps matches TRBD2 (5 bases). The sequence was collected from a man aged 50 to 60 in good health and CMV-seronegative. CDR3 protein: CATRGGSSYEQYV. CDR3 bases: TGTGCCACTCGTGGAGGATCCTCCTACGAGCAGTACGTC.